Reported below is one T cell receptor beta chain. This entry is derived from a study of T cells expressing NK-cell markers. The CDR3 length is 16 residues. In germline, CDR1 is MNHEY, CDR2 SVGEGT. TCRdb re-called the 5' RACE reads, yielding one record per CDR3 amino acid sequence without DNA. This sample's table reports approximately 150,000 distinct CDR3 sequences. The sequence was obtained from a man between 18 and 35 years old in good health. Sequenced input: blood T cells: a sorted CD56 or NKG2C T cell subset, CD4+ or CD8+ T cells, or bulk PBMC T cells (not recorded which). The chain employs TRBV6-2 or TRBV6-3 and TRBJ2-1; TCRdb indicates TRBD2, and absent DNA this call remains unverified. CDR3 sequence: CASTPQREGRYNEQFF.